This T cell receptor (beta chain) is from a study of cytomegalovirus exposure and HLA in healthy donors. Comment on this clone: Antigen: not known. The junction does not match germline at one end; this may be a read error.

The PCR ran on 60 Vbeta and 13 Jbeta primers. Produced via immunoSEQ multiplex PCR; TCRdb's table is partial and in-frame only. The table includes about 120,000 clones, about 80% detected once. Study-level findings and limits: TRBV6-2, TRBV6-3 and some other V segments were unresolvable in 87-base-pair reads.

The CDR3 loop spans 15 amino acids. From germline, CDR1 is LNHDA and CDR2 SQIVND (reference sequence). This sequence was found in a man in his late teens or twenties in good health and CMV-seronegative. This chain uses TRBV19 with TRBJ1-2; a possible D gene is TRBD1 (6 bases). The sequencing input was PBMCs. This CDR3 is CASSRDRDIGYGCTF. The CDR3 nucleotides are TGTGCCAGTAGTAGAGACCGGGACATCGGCTATGGCTGCACCTTC.